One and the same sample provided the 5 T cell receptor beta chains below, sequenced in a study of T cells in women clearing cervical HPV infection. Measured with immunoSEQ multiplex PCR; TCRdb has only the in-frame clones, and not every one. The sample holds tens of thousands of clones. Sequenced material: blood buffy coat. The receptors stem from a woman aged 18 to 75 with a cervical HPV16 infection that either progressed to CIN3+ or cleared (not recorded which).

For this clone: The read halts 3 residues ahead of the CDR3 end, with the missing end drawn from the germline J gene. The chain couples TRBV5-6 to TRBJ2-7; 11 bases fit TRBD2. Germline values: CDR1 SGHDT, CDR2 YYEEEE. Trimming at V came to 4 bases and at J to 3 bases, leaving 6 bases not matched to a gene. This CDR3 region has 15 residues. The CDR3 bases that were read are TGTGCCAGCAGCCTTTACGGACTAGCGGGCTACGAG. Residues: CASSLYGLAGYE. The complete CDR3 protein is CASSLYGLAGYEQYF.

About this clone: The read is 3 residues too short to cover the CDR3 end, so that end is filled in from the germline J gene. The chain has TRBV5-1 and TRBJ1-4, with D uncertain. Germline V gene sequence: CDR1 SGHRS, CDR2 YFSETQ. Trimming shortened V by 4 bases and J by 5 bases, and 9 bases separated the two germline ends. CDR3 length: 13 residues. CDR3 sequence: CASSDGLNEKLFF. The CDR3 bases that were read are TGCGCCAGCAGCGACGGGTTAAATGAAAAA.

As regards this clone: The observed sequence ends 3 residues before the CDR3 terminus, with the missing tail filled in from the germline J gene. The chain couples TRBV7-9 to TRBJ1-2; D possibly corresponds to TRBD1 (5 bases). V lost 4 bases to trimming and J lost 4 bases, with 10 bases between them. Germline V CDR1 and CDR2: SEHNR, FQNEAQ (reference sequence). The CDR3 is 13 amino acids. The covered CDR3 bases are TGTGCCAGCAGCTCTCAGGGCTTCTATGGC. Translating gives CASSSQGFYG. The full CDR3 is CASSSQGFYGYTF.

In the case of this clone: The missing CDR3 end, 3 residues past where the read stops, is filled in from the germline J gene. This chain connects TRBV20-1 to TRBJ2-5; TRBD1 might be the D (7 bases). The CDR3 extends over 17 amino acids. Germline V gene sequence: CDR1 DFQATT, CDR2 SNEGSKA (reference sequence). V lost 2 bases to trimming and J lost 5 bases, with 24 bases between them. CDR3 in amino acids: CSARTPTGRREGETQYF. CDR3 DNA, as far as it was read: TGCAGTGCTAGAACTCCGACAGGGAGGAGAGAGGGGGAGACC.

This CDR3 reads CSVVPGAGGNTIYF. CDR3 bases read: TGCAGCGTCGTGCCTGGTGCGGGTGGAAACACC. The chain combines TRBV29-1 with TRBJ1-3; D uncertain. The read ends 3 residues before the CDR3 terminus; that terminus is restored from the germline J gene. CDR3 length equals 14 residues. The V gene's germline CDR1 is SQVTM and CDR2 ANQGSEA. Trimming removed 6 bases from V and 3 bases from J, with 15 bases in between.